The 14 T cell receptor beta chains below were found in one sample sequenced in a study of CD8+CD57+ T cells in acquired aplastic anemia (dated by TCRdb to 2016 to 2018). Sequencing took place on an Illumina HiSeq 2000. Genomic DNA was used as template for profiling of TCR beta VDJ combinations and CDR3 sequences. TCRdb passed the public sequencing reads through fastp at Q25 and MiXCR, retaining productive beta sequences. Rows merge per CDR3 protein into single entries with the most common DNA and genes. The sample records 250,000 to 300,000 distinct CDR3 sequences, around 60% of which are singletons. The top ten clones comprise 8% of the sample. Sequenced sample: sorted CD4+, CD8+, or CD8+CD57+ T cells (not recorded which) from PBMCs. The receptors originated from a human donor with severe aplastic anemia or a healthy control (not recorded which).

This chain connects TRBV15 to TRBJ2-5; D may be TRBD1 (5 bases). The germline V and J ends were trimmed by 1 base and 3 bases, with 6 bases remaining between them. The CDR3 covers 13 residues. From germline, CDR1 is LNHNV and CDR2 YYDKDF (reference sequence). Here the CDR3 DNA reads TGTGCCACCAGCAGAGGCAGGGAAGAGACCCAGTACTTC. Translating it yields CATSRGREETQYF.

Concerning this clonotype: Germline is not matched at one junction end, which may reflect a read error. V gene TRBV20-1 combines with J gene TRBJ1-5; 11 bases agree with TRBD1. The CDR3 covers 18 residues. CDR1 is DFQATT and CDR2 is SNEGSKA in the germline V gene (reference sequence). CDR3 nucleotides: TGCGGTGCTAGAGAGGACAGGGGGCCCGGGTCGTACAATGAGCCCCAGCATTTT. Residues: CGAREDRGPGSYNEPQHF.

The chain couples TRBV20-1 to TRBJ2-1; D gene ambiguous. This CDR3 spans 13 amino acids. Per the germline V gene, CDR1 is DFQATT and CDR2 is SNEGSKA (reference sequence). V shed 0 bases and J shed 8 bases, with 11 bases lying between them. This CDR3 reads CSARDPNADEQFF. The CDR3 DNA reads TGCAGTGCTAGAGATCCGAATGCCGATGAGCAGTTCTTC.

This chain links TRBV10-3 with TRBJ1-2; TRBD1 might be the D (5 bases). Trimming left V 0 bases short and J 4 bases short, with 9 bases between. In germline, CDR1 is ENHRY, CDR2 SYGVKD. This CDR3 has 14 residues. The CDR3 is CAISESGVAYGYTF. CDR3 nucleotide sequence: TGTGCCATCAGTGAGTCAGGGGTAGCCTATGGCTACACCTTC.

The CDR3 DNA is TGCGCCAGCAGCTTCGAAAGGGTCGACGAGCAGTACTTC. It is translated as CASSFERVDEQYF. The chain links TRBV5-1 to TRBJ2-7; D is unresolved. The germline CDR1 and CDR2 sequences are SGHRS and YFSETQ. Deletions cut 2 bases from V and 5 bases from J, with 11 bases between. This CDR3 is built from 13 residues.

This clonotype was counted many times. This chain joins TRBV12-3 or TRBV12-4 and TRBJ1-2; D ambiguous. The V and J ends lost 3 bases and 3 bases respectively, with 14 bases between them. The CDR3 totals 15 residues. CDR3 nucleotide sequence: TGTGCCAGCAGTTTTTCGTCCAGGCTTCACTATGGCTACACCTTC. It specifies CASSFSSRLHYGYTF.

This clonotype was seen only a few times. This chain joins TRBV6-1 and TRBJ1-4; D is possibly TRBD1 (6 bases). Trimming left V 0 bases short and J 8 bases short, with 16 bases between. Looked up from germline, CDR1 is MNHNS and CDR2 is SASEGT. This CDR3 has 16 amino acids. CDR3 nucleotide sequence: TGTGCCAGCAGTGAAGCTGGCGGACAGCAACCCGAAAAACTGTTTTTT. This sequence encodes CASSEAGGQQPEKLFF.

This clonotype was picked up many times. The rearrangement links TRBV10-3 to TRBJ2-1; tentatively, D is TRBD2 (6 bases). CDR1 and CDR2 (germline): ENHRY, SYGVKD. V was cut by 0 bases and J by 6 bases, with 12 bases left in between. There are 15 residues in the CDR3. CDR3 nucleotide sequence: TGTGCCATCAGTGAGTCGATAGGGACTTTCAATGAGCAGTTCTTC. This encodes CAISESIGTFNEQFF.

The sample holds one count of this clonotype. One junction end does not reproduce the germline sequence, and a read error may be involved. CDR3 amino acids: CARRVRQGADTQYF. The CDR3 DNA reads TGTGCCCGCAGGGTAAGACAGGGGGCTGATACGCAGTATTTT. The chain is built from TRBV12-3 or TRBV12-4 and TRBJ2-3, with 10 bases fitting TRBD1. This CDR3 has 14 residues.

This clonotype occurred many times. The chain has TRBV5-1 and TRBJ2-1, with D possibly called TRBD1 or TRBD2 (5 bases each). In germline, CDR1 is SGHRS, CDR2 YFSETQ. CDR3 length: 15 amino acids. The V gene lost 0 bases and the J gene lost 0 bases, with 7 bases spanning the gap. The DNA for the CDR3 is TGCGCCAGCAGCTTGGCAGGGAGCTCCTACAATGAGCAGTTCTTC. Its protein is CASSLAGSSYNEQFF. Filled out from reference TRBV5-1 and TRBJ2-1, the complete variable domain reads KAGVTQTPRYLIKTRGQQVTLSCSPISGHRSVSWYQQTPGQGLQFLFEYFSETQRNKGNFPGRFSGRQFSNSRSEMNVSTLELGDSALYLCASSLAGSSYNEQFFGPGTRLTVL.

This clonotype was counted only a few times. The chain carries TRBV12-3 or TRBV12-4 and TRBJ1-1; D call uncertain. Deletions cut 7 bases from V and 4 bases from J, with 13 bases between. The CDR3 runs 13 residues. CDR3 bases: TGTGCCAGCACCTTCGGCCCGTTCACTGAAGCTTTCTTT. Amino acid sequence: CASTFGPFTEAFF.

This clonotype was found many times. The gene calls are TRBV20-1 and TRBJ1-5; D call uncertain. Deletions cut 3 bases from V and 2 bases from J, with 14 bases between. The CDR3 extends over 15 amino acids. Germline V gives CDR1 DFQATT, CDR2 SNEGSKA (reference sequence). The CDR3 loop is CSARVTSGGNQPQHF. CDR3 nucleotide sequence: TGCAGTGCTAGGGTTACTTCGGGTGGCAATCAGCCCCAGCATTTT.

Turning to this clonotype: The CDR3 carries no conserved terminal phenylalanine or tryptophan, so it likely arises from a read error. V and J are TRBV30 and TRBJ2-7; D is unclear. The CDR3 length is 11 residues. Germline assignment: CDR1 GTSNPN and CDR2 SVGIG (reference sequence). Trimming stripped 4 bases from V and 6 bases from J, with 10 bases between. The CDR3 is CAWTVLIEQYL. Here the CDR3 DNA reads TGTGCCTGGACAGTGCTGATCGAGCAGTACCTC.

The chain combines TRBV19 with TRBJ2-7, with D perhaps TRBD1 (5 bases). V was pared by 4 bases and J by 5 bases, with 12 bases between. Looked up from germline, CDR1 is LNHDA and CDR2 is SQIVND (reference sequence). The CDR3 spans 13 residues. CDR3 nucleotides: TGTGCCAGTAGTAAAGGGGAATGGCACGAGCAGTACTTC. Translated, it gives CASSKGEWHEQYF.